This TCR beta chain is drawn from a study of OX40 agonist ivuxolimab in advanced cancers. For the wider study: The costimulatory receptor OX40 (CD134) was targeted by ivuxolimab, a fully human IgG2 agonistic monoclonal antibody. Partial responses were achieved by three dose-escalation patients, of whom one had hepatocellular carcinoma and two had cutaneous melanoma. Prior anti-PD-1, anti-PD-L1 or anti-CTLA-4 therapy was permitted, and checkpoint inhibitors had been received by around 40% of dose-escalation patients. The paper covers the monotherapy dose-escalation part of the phase I ivuxolimab trial, which included N of about 51 patients. Intravenous ivuxolimab was administered to patients every 2 weeks at six dose levels: 0.01, 0.1, 0.3, 1.5, 3 and 10 mg/kg. In the dose-escalation cohort, 75% to 85% of patients were male, and the mean age was around 65 years with a range of about 20 to 80. Peripheral TCRbeta sequencing was intended to test whether TCR sequence diversity was altered and clonal T-cell expansion was caused by ivuxolimab. Of the approximately 50 patients in dose escalation, 19 had hepatocellular carcinoma, about 15 had melanoma, 9 had renal cell carcinoma and 9 had head and neck cancer. The study at large found these results: Partial responders in the 0.1-3.0 mg/kg groups had among the lowest normalized peripheral clonal expansion, especially among CD8+ T cells. Clonal expansion of both CD4+ and CD8+ blood T cells was observed from baseline to week 6 at doses 0.1 to 3.0 mg/kg. On average, CD8+ T cells showed more expanded clones than CD4+ T cells after ivuxolimab. Low levels of normalized T-cell clonal expansion were also shown by some nonresponding patients. Antigen specificity was not determined for the clonally expanded peripheral T cells.

Genomic DNA was extracted from sorted cells for sequencing of the TCRbeta CDR3 region. The immunoSEQ Assay was used for sequencing of TCRbeta CDR3 regions. TCRdb took over this immuneACCESS table, retaining in-frame rearrangements with V and J assigned. Such tables are incomplete; in checked studies, under half of the missing clones stem from an unresolved V gene, and the remainder is unexplained. In all, the sample holds over 65,000 clones, and about 88% of those were seen once. The top ten constitute approximately 8.4% of the sample. The CDR3, from cysteine to phenylalanine, totals 13 residues. The read is trimmed to its CDR3 DNA, 39 bases read in frame from base 1. V drops 0 bases and J drops 2 bases, leaving 4 bases in between. The germline V gene sets CDR1 to LGHNA and CDR2 to YNFKEQ. The trial excluded patients who had a history of autoimmune disease or who were on systemic immunosuppression. Peripheral blood for TCR sequencing was collected from all dose cohorts at baseline, on cycle 4 day 1, and on cycle 7 day 1. The samples were drawn from a first-in-human, open-label, multicenter phase I dose-escalation trial of ivuxolimab. Adults with locally advanced or metastatic melanoma, renal cell, hepatocellular, or head and neck squamous cell carcinoma were enrolled in the trial. Before TCR sequencing, CD4+ T cells and CD8+ T cells were sorted from peripheral blood as separate populations.

This clone was counted only a few times. The antigen it recognizes is unknown. No base quality values were provided; no much bigger clone lies one nucleotide off. The receptor was isolated from an adult with an advanced solid tumor such as melanoma, head and neck, liver or kidney cancer. The rearranged segments are TRBV4-2 and TRBJ2-5, with the D gene uncertain. Sequencing used CD4+ or CD8+ T cells sorted from blood, obtained in a trial of the OX40 agonist ivuxolimab. The CDR3 region has the sequence CASSQEAQETQYF. In nucleotides, the sequence is TGTGCCAGCAGCCAAGAGGCACAAGAGACCCAGTACTTC.